This T cell receptor beta chain was found in a study of T cell responses to AZD1222 COVID-19 vaccine. The CDR3 spans 15 residues. TCRdb keeps only in-frame clones here, not all; method: immunoSEQ multiplex PCR. The sample has 150,000 to 200,000 clones, around 88% seen once; the top ten hold approximately 10%. The source was peripheral blood, collected 28 days after the second AZD1222 dose. The gene calls are TRBV21-1 and TRBJ1-6. TRBV21-1 constitutes a pseudogene. This sequence was found in an adult who received the AZD1222 COVID-19 vaccine. CDR3 in amino acids: CASSKERGDHSPLHF. Here the CDR3 DNA reads TGTGCCAGCAGCAAAGAAAGGGGAGATCATTCACCCCTCCACTTT.